Listed below are T cell receptor beta chains from one sample, sequenced in a study of blood T cell repertoires in COVID-19. Method: immunoSEQ multiplex PCR; TCRdb's copy keeps in-frame clones and lacks some. The table includes about 95,000 clones, roughly 90% detected once. The sequenced sample was peripheral blood. These receptors originate from a man between 60 and 70 years old with COVID-19, enrolled during active disease. The CDR3 runs from the conserved cysteine through the conserved F or W. Fields, in order: V gene, J gene, CDR3 length, D gene, clone size, CDR3 DNA, CDR3 protein. The D gene is left open where the match is weak. Clone sizes are given selectively: once, few, many, or a class where the clone is expanded.

V gene: TRBV5-1; J gene: TRBJ2-1; CDR3 length: 15; D gene: TRBD2; clone size: .; CDR3 DNA: TGCGCCAGCAGCTCCGTGACTAGCTTCTACAATGAGCAGTTCTTC; CDR3 protein: CASSSVTSFYNEQFF
V gene: TRBV6-2/TRBV6-3; J gene: TRBJ2-2; CDR3 length: 14; D gene: .; clone size: .; CDR3 DNA: TGTGCCAGCAGTTACAGCGGATACACCGGGGAGCTGTTTTTT; CDR3 protein: CASSYSGYTGELFF
V gene: TRBV4-3; J gene: TRBJ2-1; CDR3 length: 14; D gene: .; clone size: few; CDR3 DNA: TGCGCCAGCAGCCAAGATGGGGGGGCTAATGAGCAGTTCTTC; CDR3 protein: CASSQDGGANEQFF
V gene: TRBV11-2; J gene: TRBJ2-2; CDR3 length: 17; D gene: .; clone size: .; CDR3 DNA: TGTGCCAGCAGCCAAATCGGGGATAGGATAGTCAACGGGGAGCTGTTTTTT; CDR3 protein: CASSQIGDRIVNGELFF
V gene: TRBV7-9; J gene: TRBJ2-1; CDR3 length: 14; D gene: .; clone size: .; CDR3 DNA: TGTGCCAGCAGCTTCAAGGGGCGCATGGATGAGCAGTTCTTC; CDR3 protein: CASSFKGRMDEQFF
V gene: TRBV28; J gene: TRBJ2-1; CDR3 length: 17; D gene: TRBD2; clone size: once; CDR3 DNA: TGTGCCAGCAGTCCGCCGGTTAGCGGGAGCTCCTACAATGAGCAGTTCTTC; CDR3 protein: CASSPPVSGSSYNEQFF
V gene: TRBV30; J gene: TRBJ1-2; CDR3 length: 12; D gene: .; clone size: .; CDR3 DNA: TGTGCCTGGAGCCACAGAAACTATGGCTACACCTTC; CDR3 protein: CAWSHRNYGYTF
V gene: TRBV15; J gene: TRBJ1-1; CDR3 length: 15; D gene: TRBD1; clone size: once; CDR3 DNA: TGTGCCACCAGCAGAGATAGACAGGGGAACACTGAAGCTTTCTTT; CDR3 protein: CATSRDRQGNTEAFF
V gene: TRBV19; J gene: TRBJ1-2; CDR3 length: 18; D gene: TRBD1; clone size: once; CDR3 DNA: TGTGCCACCAGAACGATCGACAGGGGGGGACCCTCCAACTATGGCTACACCTTC; CDR3 protein: CATRTIDRGGPSNYGYTF
V gene: TRBV30; J gene: TRBJ1-6; CDR3 length: 15; D gene: TRBD1; clone size: once; CDR3 DNA: TGTGCCTGGAGTACCCCCGGCAGGGGGCTGACACCCCTCCACTTT; CDR3 protein: CAWSTPGRGLTPLHF
V gene: TRBV9; J gene: TRBJ1-3; CDR3 length: 13; D gene: TRBD1; clone size: .; CDR3 DNA: TGTGCCAGCAGCTTATCGGACAGGAACACCATATATTTT; CDR3 protein: CASSLSDRNTIYF
V gene: TRBV5-1; J gene: TRBJ2-2; CDR3 length: 15; D gene: .; clone size: .; CDR3 DNA: TGCGCCAGCAGCTTGGAGCCGGCGAACACCGGGGAGCTGTTTTTT; CDR3 protein: CASSLEPANTGELFF
V gene: TRBV18; J gene: TRBJ2-1; CDR3 length: 15; D gene: TRBD2; clone size: .; CDR3 DNA: TGTGCCAGCTCACCATGGCGGGAGGCCGGGAATGAGCAGTTCTTC; CDR3 protein: CASSPWREAGNEQFF